Sequencing of this T cell receptor (beta chain) was carried out in a study of blood T cell repertoires in COVID-19. Background on the study: Nucleic acid was either cDNA or gDNA, and it came from T cells, B-cell-depleted T cells, or PBMCs.

Membership in each cohort depended on participant-reported clinical history. Recovered status in Cohort 3 required two negative PCRs, clearance, or symptom resolution. The V end was cut by 2 bases, the J end by 2 bases, with 13 bases between. The CDR3 consists of 15 residues. In germline, CDR1 is SGHRS, CDR2 YFSETQ. TCRdb's table, derived via immunoSEQ multiplex PCR, lists solely in-frame clones and lacks some. The top ten hold about 3.2% of the sample, which has about 220,000 clones, 82% seen once. This clone has at least ten counts. The receptor's source is a woman in her sixties who had recovered from COVID-19. The chain joins TRBV5-1 to TRBJ1-2, with D tentatively TRBD1 (6 bases). The sequencing input was PBMCs or T cells enriched from blood (not recorded which). The CDR3: CASSLALTGNYGYTF. The CDR3 DNA follows: TGCGCCAGCAGCTTAGCCCTGACAGGAAACTATGGCTACACCTTC.